This TCR beta chain was profiled in a study of human T cells and chemical hapten exposure. TCRdb re-analysed the RACE reads in MiXCR, keeping a single row per CDR3 protein. The table includes about 84,000 distinct CDR3 sequences, about 9.4% detected once. This clonotype has just one count. Time point of the sample: patch test 2, 6 weeks after DPC sensitization. Noted treatment: therapeutic diphenylcyclopropenone sensitization with weekly scalp DPC. The study extracted total RNA from unfractionated whole blood. Germline values: CDR1 LGHNA, CDR2 YSLEER. The J segment lost 8 bases and the V segment lost 0 bases, leaving 18 bases of the junction unmatched. The CDR3 is 19 amino acids.

This specimen was whole blood, taken in connection with sensitization to the hapten diphenylcyclopropenone (DPC). The origin of this receptor is a woman between 45 and 60 years old with alopecia areata. Some clones in this sample may be carry-over from other donors' samples. The chain uses TRBV4-3 and TRBJ2-1, with 8 positions matching TRBD1. The CDR3 here is CASSQDPPGRTGIRYEQFF. The CDR3 DNA reads as TGCGCCAGCAGCCAAGACCCTCCTGGGCGGACAGGGATCCGGTATGAGCAGTTCTTC.